The clone carrying this T cell receptor (beta chain) was seen a handful of times. Its antigen remains unknown. These data belong to a study of post-analysis software for immune sequencing data. Notes on the study in general: F measure grouped same-batch samples tightly together. Normalized Chao1 diversity was significantly reduced in patients versus controls. Compared with controls, patients had more of roughly five TRBV segments, including TRBV5-6, TRBV5-1 and TRBV20-1.

The TCR beta cDNA libraries contained unique molecular identifiers. The T cell input of about 1 to 10 million gave around 540,000 cDNA molecules. TCRdb reprocessed the PCR reads via MiXCR and lists one record per CDR3 protein. This sample has about 430,000 distinct CDR3 sequences; approximately 39% occur once, and the top ten carry approximately 7.1%. The germline V and J ends were trimmed by 1 base and 14 bases, with 12 bases remaining between them. The CDR3 spans 12 residues. This TCR was sampled from a girl aged 2 to 9 with multiple sclerosis. The material sequenced was blood. The V call is TRBV12-3 or TRBV12-4, the J call TRBJ2-1; D unclear. The CDR3 nucleotides are TGTGCCAGCAGTTTAGGCCGCCTCACCGAGTTCTTC. Its translation: CASSLGRLTEFF.